This T cell receptor (beta chain) was recovered during a study of OX40 agonist ivuxolimab in advanced cancers. With respect to the entire study: Ivuxolimab, which targeted the costimulatory receptor OX40 (CD134), was an agonistic, fully human IgG2 monoclonal antibody. Intravenous ivuxolimab was administered to patients every 2 weeks at six dose levels: 0.01, 0.1, 0.3, 1.5, 3 and 10 mg/kg. Of the 50 to 55 patients in dose escalation, about 20 had hepatocellular carcinoma, around 15 had melanoma, 9 had renal cell carcinoma and 9 had head and neck cancer. In the dose-escalation cohort, 70% to 90% of patients were male, and the mean age was 60 years with a range of about 20 to 80. Patients were allowed to have had prior anti-PD-1, anti-PD-L1 or anti-CTLA-4 therapy, and 30% to 40% of the dose-escalation patients had previously received checkpoint inhibitors. Three dose-escalation patients achieved partial responses, one with hepatocellular carcinoma and two with cutaneous melanoma. The purpose of peripheral TCRbeta sequencing was to test whether ivuxolimab changed TCR sequence diversity and led to clonal T-cell expansion. The monotherapy dose-escalation portion (N of about 47 patients) of the phase I ivuxolimab trial is reported in the paper. Results and caveats for the whole study, not just this receptor: After ivuxolimab, expanded clones were on average more numerous among CD8+ T cells than among CD4+ T cells. Low levels of normalized T-cell clonal expansion were also seen in some nonresponding patients. In the 0.1-3.0 mg/kg groups, partial responders were among the patients with the lowest normalized peripheral clonal expansion, particularly in CD8+ T cells. The antigen specificity of the clonally expanded peripheral T cells was not determined. Clonal expansion of both CD4+ and CD8+ blood T cells was observed from baseline to week 6 at doses 0.1 to 3.0 mg/kg.

The trial excluded patients who had a history of autoimmune disease or who were on systemic immunosuppression. Peripheral blood for TCR sequencing was collected from all dose cohorts at baseline, on cycle 4 day 1, and on cycle 7 day 1. Samples came from an open-label, multicenter, first-in-human phase I dose-escalation trial of ivuxolimab. The trial enrolled adults with locally advanced or metastatic head and neck squamous cell, hepatocellular, melanoma or renal cell carcinoma. CD4+ and CD8+ T cells were sorted separately from peripheral blood before TCR sequencing. About this clone itself: The antigen this receptor binds is unknown. No base qualities exist here, and no much larger clone lies one base off it.

The CDR3 contains 14 residues, cysteine and phenylalanine counted. This entry keeps only the CDR3 DNA: 42 bases, framed from base 1. The germline V and J ends show losses of 5 bases and 3 bases respectively, and no gene match explains 4 bases of the junction. Looking up the germline V gene yields CDR1 MNHNS and CDR2 SASEGT. Genomic DNA was isolated from the sorted cells so that the TCRbeta CDR3 region could be sequenced. The immunoSEQ Assay was used to sequence the TCRbeta CDR3 regions. Not all clones reach the TCRdb copy of this immuneACCESS table, which keeps in-frame sequences only. Checked studies attribute under half of the gap to unresolved V genes and leave the rest unexplained. In this sample the table shows 65,000 to 95,000 clones, about 92% of which occur a single time. The ten largest make up approximately 0.2% of the sample.

The sequencing here drew on CD4+ or CD8+ T cells sorted from blood, taken in a trial of the OX40 agonist ivuxolimab. The rearrangement joined TRBV6-1 to TRBJ1-2, and TRBD1 aligns with 9 junction nucleotides. This clonotype was sampled from an adult with an advanced solid tumor such as melanoma, head and neck, liver or kidney cancer. This receptor has the CDR3 CASSLRQGDYGYTF. The DNA sequence is given as TGTGCCAGCAGTCTAAGACAGGGGGACTATGGCTACACCTTC.